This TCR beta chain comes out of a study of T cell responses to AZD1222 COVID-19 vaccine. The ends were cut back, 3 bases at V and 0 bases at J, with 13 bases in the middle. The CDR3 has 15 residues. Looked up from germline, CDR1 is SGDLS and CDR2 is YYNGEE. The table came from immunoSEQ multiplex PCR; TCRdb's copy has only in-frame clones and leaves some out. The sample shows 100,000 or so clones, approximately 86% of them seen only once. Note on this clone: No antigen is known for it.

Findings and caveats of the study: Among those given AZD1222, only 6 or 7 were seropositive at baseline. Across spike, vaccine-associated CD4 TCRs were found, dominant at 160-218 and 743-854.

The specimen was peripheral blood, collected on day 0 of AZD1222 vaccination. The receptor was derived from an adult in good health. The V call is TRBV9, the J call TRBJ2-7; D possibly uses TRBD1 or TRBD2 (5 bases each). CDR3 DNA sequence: TGTGCCAGCAGCGGTGGGGCAACTAGCTCCTACGAGCAGTACTTC. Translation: CASSGGATSSYEQYF.